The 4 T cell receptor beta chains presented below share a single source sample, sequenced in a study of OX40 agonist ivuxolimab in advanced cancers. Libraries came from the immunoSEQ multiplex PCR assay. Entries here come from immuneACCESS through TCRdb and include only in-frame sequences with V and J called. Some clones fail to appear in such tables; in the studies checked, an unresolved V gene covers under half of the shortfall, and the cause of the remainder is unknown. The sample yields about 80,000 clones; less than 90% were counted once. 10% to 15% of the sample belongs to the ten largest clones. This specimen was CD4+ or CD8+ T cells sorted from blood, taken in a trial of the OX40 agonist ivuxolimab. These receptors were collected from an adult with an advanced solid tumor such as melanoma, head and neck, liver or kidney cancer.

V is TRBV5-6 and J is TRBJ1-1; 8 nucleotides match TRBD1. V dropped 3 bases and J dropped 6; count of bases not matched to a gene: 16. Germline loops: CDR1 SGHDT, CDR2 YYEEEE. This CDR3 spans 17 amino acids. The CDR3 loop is CASSSEIRWTGSAEAFF. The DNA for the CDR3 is TGTGCCAGCAGCTCCGAAATCAGGTGGACAGGGAGTGCTGAAGCTTTCTTT.

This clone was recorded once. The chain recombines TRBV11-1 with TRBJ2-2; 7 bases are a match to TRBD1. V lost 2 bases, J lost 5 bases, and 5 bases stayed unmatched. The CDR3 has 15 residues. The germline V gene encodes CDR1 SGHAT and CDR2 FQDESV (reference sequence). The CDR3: CASSLRGRDTGELFF. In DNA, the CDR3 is TGTGCCAGCAGCTTAAGGGGGCGTGATACCGGGGAGCTGTTTTTT.

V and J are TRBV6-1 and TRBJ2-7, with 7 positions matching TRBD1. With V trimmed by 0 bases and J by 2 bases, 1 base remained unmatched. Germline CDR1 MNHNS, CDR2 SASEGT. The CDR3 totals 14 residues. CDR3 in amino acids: CASSEAGTAYEQYF. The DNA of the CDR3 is TGTGCCAGCAGTGAAGCCGGGACAGCCTACGAGCAGTACTTC.

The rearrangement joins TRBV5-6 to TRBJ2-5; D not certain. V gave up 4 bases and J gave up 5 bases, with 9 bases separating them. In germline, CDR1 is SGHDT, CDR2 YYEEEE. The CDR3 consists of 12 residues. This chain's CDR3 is CASSRDRETQYF. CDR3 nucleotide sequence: TGTGCCAGCAGCCGCGATCGGGAGACCCAGTACTTC.